This entry is about one TCR beta chain. The antigen is not known. This sample is drawn from a study of CD8 T cells in ankylosing spondylitis. Study-wide findings and caveats: Earlier authors reported some of these motif variants in reactive arthritis synovial fluid and blood. Matched synovial fluid from ankylosing spondylitis patients was reported to be enriched for disease-linked clones. Blood of patients with ankylosing spondylitis appeared to be characterized by a TCR beta motif of seven or eight highly homologous variants.

CDR3 length equals 19 residues. Germline lookup yields CDR1 DFQATT and CDR2 SNEGSKA (reference sequence). Unmatched junction bases numbered 15, after V lost 3 bases and J lost 1 base. Making use of molecular barcodes, quantitative 5'-RACE generated TCR beta libraries. TCRdb used MiXCR to reprocess the 5' RACE reads, holding one entry per CDR3 protein. Seen here are a few hundred thousand distinct CDR3 sequences, about 22% observed once, and the top ten hold about 15%. The sample comprised blood, either unsorted or a sorted T cell fraction (not recorded which). The source of this sequence is a male donor with ankylosing spondylitis. J is TRBJ2-2 and V is TRBV20-1, with 9 bases matching TRBD2. CDR3 DNA sequence: TGCAGTGCTAGTCGACCAGGGGCTAGCGGGACCTTGAACACCGGGGAGCTGTTTTTT. Encoded protein: CSASRPGASGTLNTGELFF.